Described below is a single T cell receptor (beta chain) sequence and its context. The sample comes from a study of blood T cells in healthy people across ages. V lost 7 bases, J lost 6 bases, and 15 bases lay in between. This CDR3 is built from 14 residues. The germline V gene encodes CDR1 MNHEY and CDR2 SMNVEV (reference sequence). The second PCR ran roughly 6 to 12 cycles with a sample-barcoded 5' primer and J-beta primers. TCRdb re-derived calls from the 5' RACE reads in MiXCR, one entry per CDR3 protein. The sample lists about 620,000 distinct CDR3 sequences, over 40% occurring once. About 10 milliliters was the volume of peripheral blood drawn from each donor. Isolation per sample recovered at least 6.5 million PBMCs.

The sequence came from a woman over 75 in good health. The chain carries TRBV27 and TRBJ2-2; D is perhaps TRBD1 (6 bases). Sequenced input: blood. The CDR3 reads CASTLNRVSGELFF. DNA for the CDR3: TGTGCCAGCACCCTGAACAGGGTCTCCGGGGAGCTGTTTTTT.